This T cell receptor (beta chain) came from a study of Ad26.COV2.S vaccination and SARS-CoV-2 variants. The CDR3 has 15 residues. Germline assignment: CDR1 SGHRS and CDR2 YFSETQ. With V trimmed by 4 bases and J by 5 bases, 9 bases remained unmatched. Sequenced by immunoSEQ multiplex PCR; TCRdb stores in-frame clones only, minus some. This table has roughly 330,000 clones, roughly 90% appearing once. Treatment noted: over 15 received Ad26.COV2.S at low or high dose, single or two shots; about five received placebo; per-sample allocation not given. After the first vaccine or placebo injection, samples were drawn on day 63. Based in Boston, the donor was an adult of 18-55 years. Broader study findings: Vaccine recipients showed a spike-specific TCR breadth that was higher than in placebo recipients.

With regard to this clone: Its antigen is as yet unknown.

The material sequenced was peripheral blood, taken in a trial of Ad26.COV2.S vaccine versus placebo. The sequence derives from a person between 18 and 60 years old who received the Ad26.COV2.S COVID-19 vaccine or a placebo. This rearrangement joins TRBV5-1 to TRBJ1-2; 9 bases are a match to TRBD1. CDR3 protein: CASSPTGGAEYGYTF. In DNA form, the CDR3 reads TGCGCCAGCAGCCCTACAGGGGGCGCGGAATATGGCTACACCTTC.